Listed here are 26 T cell receptor beta chains from one sample, sequenced in a study of Ad26.COV2.S vaccination and SARS-CoV-2 variants. Treatment described: roughly 18 received Ad26.COV2.S at low or high dose, single or two shots; 5 received placebo; per-sample allocation not given. Collection of samples fell on day 63 after the first vaccine or placebo injection. Assay used: immunoSEQ multiplex PCR; TCRdb lists only in-frame clones, some missing. The sample consists of some 640,000 clones, around 92% of them appearing once. The sample in question was peripheral blood, obtained in a trial of Ad26.COV2.S vaccine versus placebo. These receptors originate from a person aged 18-60 years who received the Ad26.COV2.S COVID-19 vaccine or a placebo.

The chain has TRBV7-2 and TRBJ1-5; D might be TRBD1 (5 bases). V gave up 5 bases and J gave up 1 base, with 9 bases separating them. This CDR3 is built from 14 residues. Germline values: CDR1 SGHTA, CDR2 FQGNSA. The CDR3 here is CASSAQGSNQPQHF. For the CDR3, the DNA is TGTGCCAGCAGCGCCCAGGGCAGCAATCAGCCCCAGCATTTT.

The gene calls are TRBV7-7 and TRBJ2-2; TRBD1 agrees at 11 bases. From germline, CDR1 is SSHAT and CDR2 FNYEAQ (reference sequence). Trimming removed 4 bases from V and 7 bases from J; junction bases left unmatched: 8. The CDR3 totals 16 residues. The CDR3 nucleotides read TGTGCCAGCAGCTCCTCTGGGACAGGGGGTCACGGGGAGCTGTTTTTT. The encoded protein is CASSSSGTGGHGELFF. The variable domain in full, with the rest retrieved from reference TRBV7-7 and TRBJ2-2, is GAGVSQSPRYKVTKRGQDVTLRCDPISSHATLYWYQQALGQGPEFLTYFNYEAQPDKSGLPSDRFSAERPEGSISTLTIQRTEQRDSAMYRCASSSSGTGGHGELFFGEGSRLTVL.

V and J are TRBV6-6 and TRBJ2-2; D gene ambiguous. The CDR3 length is 14 residues. V lost 6 bases to trimming and J lost 4 bases, with 12 bases between them. CDR1 is MNHNY and CDR2 is SVGAGI in the germline V gene (reference sequence). For the CDR3, the DNA is TGTGCCAGCAGCAGCCGATTTGGCACCGGGGAGCTGTTTTTT. Protein product: CASSSRFGTGELFF.

The chain carries TRBV6-4 and TRBJ1-1; D gene unclear. Germline loops: CDR1 MRHNA, CDR2 SNTAGT. Trimming removed 2 bases from V and 1 base from J, with 11 bases in between. This CDR3 is built from 15 residues. Here the CDR3 reads CASSDRFLGNTEAFF. CDR3 coding DNA: TGTGCCAGCAGTGACCGATTTTTGGGGAACACTGAAGCTTTCTTT.

The sample holds one count of this clone. The genes are TRBV19 and TRBJ2-1, with TRBD2 identical over 14 bases. CDR1 and CDR2 (germline): LNHDA, SQIVND (reference sequence). The CDR3 loop spans 18 amino acids. V trimming: 5 bases; J trimming: 2 bases; junction bases outside the gene matches: 8. Written as DNA, the CDR3 is TGTGCCAGTAGTCTAGGGACTAGCGGGAGTGGGACCTACAATGAGCAGTTCTTC. It specifies CASSLGTSGSGTYNEQFF.

The chain employs TRBV12-3 or TRBV12-4 and TRBJ2-5; D is undetermined. CDR3 length: 13 residues. Trimming shortened V by 2 bases and J by 2 bases, and 6 bases separated the two germline ends. DNA of the CDR3: TGTGCCAGCAGTTTAATGAGACAAGAGACCCAGTACTTC. This sequence encodes CASSLMRQETQYF.

The rearrangement joins TRBV18 to TRBJ2-6; no clear D. Trimming took off 3 bases at V and 3 bases at J, with 9 bases between the two ends. Germline V gives CDR1 KGHSH, CDR2 LQKENI. The CDR3 extends over 15 amino acids. This CDR3 reads CASSPWSGGANVLTF. The CDR3 region has the DNA TGTGCCAGCTCACCCTGGTCGGGTGGGGCCAACGTCCTGACTTTC.

This clone was observed a few times. Other DNA sequences of this sample code for an identical CDR3. This sequence joins TRBV2 and TRBJ1-1, with D unclear. The V end lost 4 bases, the J end lost 2 bases, and 5 bases lay between the germline ends. Germline lookup yields CDR1 SNHLY and CDR2 FYNNEI. The CDR3 consists of 12 residues. CDR3 nucleotide sequence: TGTGCCAGCAGTGTAGGCAACACTGAAGCTTTCTTT. This gives the protein CASSVGNTEAFF. Using reference TRBV2 and TRBJ1-1 for the parts outside the CDR3, the full variable domain is EPEVTQTPSHQVTQMGQEVILRCVPISNHLYFYWYRQILGQKVEFLVSFYNNEISEKSEIFDDQFSVERPDGSNFTLKIRSTKLEDSAMYFCASSVGNTEAFFGQGTRLTVV.

V gene TRBV13 combines with J gene TRBJ2-7, with 8 nucleotides matching TRBD2. This CDR3 has 14 amino acids. Germline V gene sequence: CDR1 PRHDT, CDR2 FYEKMQ (reference sequence). J lost 3 bases, V lost 4 bases, and 5 bases had no gene match. CDR3 amino acids: CASSSSGFGYEQYF. CDR3 nucleotides: TGTGCCAGCAGCTCTAGCGGGTTCGGCTACGAGCAGTACTTC.

This clone was detected a few times. The V and J genes are TRBV9 and TRBJ1-2; 7 positions match TRBD1. This CDR3 comprises 15 residues. The V gene end was trimmed by 2 bases and the J gene end by 0 bases; junction bases not matched to a gene: 4. The germline CDR1 and CDR2 sequences are SGDLS and YYNGEE. Here the CDR3 DNA reads TGTGCCAGCAGCGTTGGGGGACAGTCTAACTATGGCTACACCTTC. Its protein is CASSVGGQSNYGYTF.

As for this clone: This sample also contains other DNA sequences that code for the same CDR3. The chain combines TRBV7-2 with TRBJ1-5; no firm D call. V lost 1 base to trimming and J lost 4 bases, with 8 bases between them. Germline CDR1 reads SGHTA; CDR2 reads FQGNSA. The CDR3 contains 14 residues. The CDR3 reads CASSLGRGNQPQHF. In nucleotides, the CDR3 is TGTGCCAGCAGCTTAGGCCGCGGGAATCAGCCCCAGCATTTT.

The chain uses TRBV18 and TRBJ1-2; 8 bases map to TRBD1. Germline V lookup: CDR1 KGHSH, CDR2 LQKENI. V trimming: 2 bases; J trimming: 8 bases; junction bases outside the gene matches: 10. The CDR3 has 15 amino acids. The CDR3 loop reads CASSPMEGQGEGYTF. CDR3 sequence (DNA): TGTGCCAGCTCACCAATGGAAGGACAGGGCGAGGGCTACACCTTC.

The rearrangement joins TRBV18 to TRBJ1-2, with D possibly being TRBD1 (6 bases). Per the germline V gene, CDR1 is KGHSH and CDR2 is LQKENI. This CDR3 is 13 amino acids long. The germline V and J ends were trimmed by 2 bases and 8 bases, with 12 bases remaining between them. CDR3 sequence: CASSPGGAGGYTF. For the CDR3, the DNA is TGTGCCAGCTCACCAGGGGGCGCGGGAGGCTACACCTTC.

In regard to this clone: The same CDR3 also results from other DNA sequences found in this sample. V usage is TRBV12-3 or TRBV12-4 and J usage is TRBJ1-5; D unclear. V lost 0 bases and J 6 bases, leaving 3 bases between the germline ends. This CDR3 spans 12 amino acids. The CDR3 spells CASSLASQPQHF. For the CDR3, the DNA is TGTGCCAGCAGTTTAGCGTCTCAGCCCCAGCATTTT.

The chain couples TRBV19 to TRBJ2-3; TRBD2 aligns across 8 bases. V was pared by 2 bases and J by 4 bases, with 2 bases of the junction left unmatched. CDR3 length: 14 residues. Germline V CDR1 and CDR2: LNHDA, SQIVND (reference sequence). The CDR3 DNA sequence: TGTGCCAGTAGTATAAAAGCGGGAGCAGATACGCAGTATTTT. Its protein product is CASSIKAGADTQYF.

A few counts support this clone. Distinct nucleotide sequences in the sample also encode this CDR3. The chain links TRBV19 to TRBJ2-7; no reliable D call. The CDR3 is 13 amino acids. The germline gives CDR1 LNHDA, CDR2 SQIVND (reference sequence). V dropped 4 bases and J dropped 4 bases, with 11 bases sitting between them. CDR3 residues: CASSTGSPYEQYF. The CDR3 bases are TGTGCCAGTAGTACCGGCAGTCCTTACGAGCAGTACTTC.

In its sample, this clone was seen a few times. The J gene is TRBJ2-2, the V gene TRBV19; TRBD2 agrees at 7 bases. Trimming at V came to 6 bases and at J to 5 bases, leaving 6 bases not matched to a gene. Germline lookup yields CDR1 LNHDA and CDR2 SQIVND (reference sequence). There are 14 residues in the CDR3. DNA of the CDR3: TGTGCCAGTAGCCGGGACTACCCGACCGGGGAGCTGTTTTTT. This encodes CASSRDYPTGELFF.

CDR3 sequence reads: CAIGLAGGAYEQYF. In DNA form, the CDR3 reads TGTGCCATCGGACTAGCGGGTGGGGCCTACGAGCAGTACTTC. The gene calls are TRBV27 and TRBJ2-7; the match to TRBD2 covers 11 bases. Losses at the gene ends were 10 bases for V and 2 bases for J; bases not matched to a gene: 7. Germline lookup yields CDR1 MNHEY and CDR2 SMNVEV (reference sequence). The CDR3 contains 14 residues.

The chain links TRBV7-9 to TRBJ1-1; no firm D call. There are 13 residues in the CDR3. The germline V and J ends were trimmed by 5 bases and 7 bases, with 14 bases remaining between them. CDR1 is SEHNR, CDR2 FQNEAQ, per germline (reference sequence). The CDR3 region has the DNA TGTGCCAGCAGCCCTAGCCAGGCGTTTGAAGCTTTCTTT. Translated: CASSPSQAFEAFF.

This clone was observed a few times. The gene calls are TRBV19 and TRBJ1-5; D is possibly TRBD1 (5 bases). V lost 3 bases, J lost 5 bases, and 14 bases lay in between. Per the germline V gene, CDR1 is LNHDA and CDR2 is SQIVND (reference sequence). The CDR3 consists of 15 residues. Here the CDR3 reads CASSMGTAGDQPQHF. The CDR3 bases are TGTGCCAGTAGTATGGGGACGGCGGGTGATCAGCCCCAGCATTTT.

V is TRBV4-2 and J is TRBJ2-2, with TRBD2 identical over 9 bases. Trimming removed 0 bases from V and 4 bases from J; junction bases left unmatched: 6. CDR1 and CDR2 from the germline V gene are LGHNA and YNFKEQ. This CDR3 contains 17 residues. CDR3 in DNA: TGTGCCAGCAGCCAAGAATTGGGACTAGCCCGCACCGGGGAGCTGTTTTTT. Translation gives CASSQELGLARTGELFF.

As regards this clone: This sample also contains other DNA sequences that code for the same CDR3. V and J are TRBV2 and TRBJ1-2, with a weak D call TRBD1 (5 bases). Trimming took off 3 bases at V and 8 bases at J, with 10 bases between the two ends. In germline, CDR1 is SNHLY, CDR2 FYNNEI. The CDR3 is 12 residues long. CDR3 sequence reads: CASSEQGRGYTF. In nucleotides, the CDR3 is TGTGCCAGCAGTGAGCAGGGAAGGGGCTACACCTTC.

The chain uses TRBV19 and TRBJ1-1; 9 bases line up with TRBD1. The CDR3 runs 14 residues. The germline V gene encodes CDR1 LNHDA and CDR2 SQIVND (reference sequence). The V and J ends lost 5 bases and 4 bases, in that order; junction bases with no gene match: 5. DNA for the CDR3: TGTGCCAGTAGTCCAGACAGGGGGGCCACTGAAGCTTTCTTT. It yields the protein CASSPDRGATEAFF.

The chain uses TRBV3-1 (or the pseudogene TRBV3-2) and TRBJ2-1; the D call may be TRBD1 or TRBD2 (7 bases each). CDR1 is LGHDT and CDR2 is YNNKEL in the germline V gene (reference sequence). This CDR3 spans 13 amino acids. V was trimmed by 6 bases and J by 8 bases, leaving 14 bases between them. The CDR3 sequence is CASSFRGGDEQFF. The CDR3 nucleotides are TGTGCCAGCAGTTTCAGGGGGGGGGATGAGCAGTTCTTC.

V gene TRBV3-1 (or the pseudogene TRBV3-2) combines with J gene TRBJ2-5; unclear D gene. The CDR3 is 16 amino acids. Per the germline V gene, CDR1 is LGHDT and CDR2 is YNNKEL (reference sequence). Trimming stripped 3 bases from V and 1 base from J, with 15 bases between. CDR3 in amino acids: CASSQAQTIFQETQYF. In DNA, the CDR3 is TGTGCCAGCAGCCAGGCTCAAACCATATTCCAAGAGACCCAGTACTTC.

The chain has TRBV2 and TRBJ2-5; D not certain. Germline V gives CDR1 SNHLY, CDR2 FYNNEI. The V end lost 9 bases, the J end lost 3 bases, and 11 bases lay between the germline ends. The CDR3 covers 12 residues. CDR3 sequence: CASVIAKETQYF. In DNA form, the CDR3 reads TGTGCCAGTGTAATCGCGAAAGAGACCCAGTACTTC.